Listed here are 10 T cell receptor beta chains from one sample, sequenced in a study of blood T cell repertoires in COVID-19. This table comes from immunoSEQ multiplex PCR, and its TCRdb copy is limited to in-frame clones, with some not included. Altogether approximately 300,000 clones are present, about nine tenths being singletons, with the ten largest covering about 5%. The sequenced sample was PBMCs or T cells enriched from blood (not recorded which). The receptors stem from a man in his fifties or sixties who had recovered from COVID-19.

This clone was seen just once. The V call is TRBV5-1, the J call TRBJ2-2; 11 nucleotides agree with TRBD2. Germline CDR1 and CDR2: SGHRS and YFSETQ. Losses at the gene ends were 7 bases for V and 4 bases for J; bases not matched to a gene: 3. This CDR3 is 14 amino acids long. CDR3 sequence: CASAGTSGTGELFF. The DNA of the CDR3 is TGCGCCAGCGCCGGGACTAGCGGCACCGGGGAGCTGTTTTTT.

The chain couples TRBV27 to TRBJ2-5; 9 bases fit TRBD2. Trimming at V came to 4 bases and at J to 4 bases, leaving 7 bases not matched to a gene. Germline lookup yields CDR1 MNHEY and CDR2 SMNVEV (reference sequence). The CDR3 spans 15 residues. The CDR3, as DNA: TGTGCCAGCAGTTCGAAGCGGGAGGAGGGAGAGACCCAGTACTTC. Amino acids: CASSSKREEGETQYF.

J is TRBJ2-7 and V is TRBV29-1; D may be TRBD1 (5 bases). V lost 3 bases and J 5 bases, leaving 17 bases between the germline ends. The CDR3 is 14 amino acids. The germline V gene encodes CDR1 SQVTM and CDR2 ANQGSEA. CDR3 in DNA: TGCAGCGTTGATGGGGCTCCCCTGGGGAACGAGCAGTACTTC. Translated, it gives CSVDGAPLGNEQYF.

This chain joins TRBV24-1 and TRBJ1-2; a possible D gene is TRBD1 (5 bases). V shed 2 bases and J shed 8 bases, with 11 bases lying between them. The germline gives CDR1 KGHDR, CDR2 SFDVKD. The CDR3 is 13 residues long. The CDR3 is CATSDSGPGGYTF. DNA for the CDR3: TGTGCCACCAGTGATTCAGGGCCTGGGGGCTACACCTTC.

This chain links TRBV28 with TRBJ1-3; unclear D gene. The CDR3 has 16 amino acids. The ends were cut back, 7 bases at V and 0 bases at J, with 16 bases in the middle. Germline V gene lookup returns CDR1 MDHEN and CDR2 SYDVKM. CDR3 nucleotide sequence: TGTGCCAGCACCCGAGAGAGGGCCCCCTCTGGAAACACCATATATTTT. Translation gives CASTRERAPSGNTIYF.

The V gene is TRBV23-1, the J gene TRBJ2-1, with 8 positions matching TRBD1. TRBV23-1 is classed as an ORF, of uncertain function. The CDR3 is 21 amino acids. The junction had 19 bases not matched to a gene; V was cut back by 2 bases and J by 1 base. The CDR3 spells CASSQRPKDRVPRVSYNEQFF. The DNA of the CDR3 is TGCGCCAGCAGTCAAAGGCCTAAGGACAGGGTTCCCAGGGTGTCCTACAATGAGCAGTTCTTC.

The rearrangement uses TRBV14 and TRBJ2-5, with 14 nucleotides matching TRBD2. Germline CDR1 reads SGHDN; CDR2 reads FVKESK. The CDR3 has 18 residues. With V trimmed by 2 bases and J by 0 bases, 5 bases remained unmatched. The CDR3 protein is CASSQPGLAGEDQETQYF. The CDR3 nucleotides are TGTGCCAGCAGCCAACCGGGACTAGCGGGAGAGGACCAAGAGACCCAGTACTTC. Full variable domain (rest looked up from reference TRBV14 and TRBJ2-5): EAGVTQFPSHSVIEKGQTVTLRCDPISGHDNLYWYRRVMGKEIKFLLHFVKESKQDESGMPNNRFLAERTGGTYSTLKVQPAELEDSGVYFCASSQPGLAGEDQETQYFGPGTRLLVL.

The chain has TRBV28 and TRBJ2-1; TRBD1 matches 8 bases. CDR3 length: 15 amino acids. Germline assignment: CDR1 MDHEN and CDR2 SYDVKM. V shed 0 bases, J shed 6 bases, and the junction held 4 bases outside the gene matches. The DNA of the CDR3 is TGTGCCAGCAGTTTATGGCAGGGGGCCTCCAATGAGCAGTTCTTC. Translation: CASSLWQGASNEQFF.

The gene calls are TRBV10-3 and TRBJ2-7; TRBD1 matches 7 bases. Germline V gives CDR1 ENHRY, CDR2 SYGVKD. V lost 2 bases and J lost 0; bases outside the gene matches: 4. The CDR3 is made up of 15 amino acids. CDR3 coding DNA: TGTGCCATCAGTGAGATTGGGGACAGCTCCTACGAGCAGTACTTC. It specifies CAISEIGDSSYEQYF.

The genes are TRBV2 and TRBJ1-5; 10 bases are a match to TRBD1. From germline, CDR1 is SNHLY and CDR2 FYNNEI. CDR3 length equals 13 residues. The V segment lost 7 bases and the J segment 7 bases; nucleotides outside the gene matches: 4. CDR3 nucleotides: TGTGCCAGCACCGGACAGGGGGGACAGCCCCAGCATTTT. It codes for CASTGQGGQPQHF.